This T cell receptor beta chain was found in a study of T cells in Graves' hyperthyroidism and ophthalmopathy. Whole-study results and caveats: Within blood appeared most thyroid clonotypes that had expanded above 0.001.

V lost 7 bases and J lost 7, with 13 bases in between. The CDR3 loop spans 12 amino acids. Germline CDR1 reads SEHNR; CDR2 reads FQNEAQ (reference sequence). This clonotype appeared a single time. What it binds is not known. Uncontrolled infection, other autoimmune disease, pregnancy and lactation each barred patients from inclusion. Orbital computed tomography, thyroid ultrasound, serum thyroxine and TRAb, and clinical symptoms together informed the diagnoses. Amplified TCR beta CDR3 regions came from RNA transcripts. The study used the HTBI primer set for a first-round RT-PCR of the TCR CDR3. Each CDR3 protein is one row after TCRdb ran MiXCR on the multiplex PCR reads. This table holds 550,000 to 700,000 distinct CDR3 sequences, 46% found once.

Sequenced: peripheral blood or thyroid tissue (not recorded which). V gene TRBV7-9 combines with J gene TRBJ1-2; maybe TRBD1 (6 bases). The receptor's source is an adult woman with Graves' disease, either hyperthyroidism or ophthalmopathy (not recorded which). CDR3 in DNA: TGTGCCAGCACCAACAGGGATTTTGGCTACACCTTC. This encodes CASTNRDFGYTF.